This is a list of T cell receptor beta chains from one sample in a study of blood T cell repertoires in COVID-19. Assay: immunoSEQ multiplex PCR; the TCRdb copy retains only in-frame clones and omits some. The table includes 200,000 to 250,000 clones, around 80% detected once. The material sequenced was peripheral blood. These receptor sequences come from a woman in her sixties or seventies with acute or convalescent COVID-19. Both conserved end residues are part of each CDR3. The order of the fields is J gene, D gene, clone size, V gene, CDR3 DNA, CDR3 protein. The D gene is left open where the match is weak. Some rows mark clone size as missing; the rest say once, few, many or name a class of expanded clone.

j_gene: TRBJ1-1
d_gene: -
abundance: few
v_gene: TRBV27
CDR3nt: TGTGCCAGCAGTTTAGGCCGGGAGAACACTGAAGCTTTCTTT
CDR3aa: CASSLGRENTEAFF

j_gene: TRBJ1-1
d_gene: -
abundance: -
v_gene: TRBV6-5
CDR3nt: TGTGCCAGCAGTACGACAGTGGGAGGTACTGAAGCTTTCTTT
CDR3aa: CASSTTVGGTEAFF

j_gene: TRBJ1-3
d_gene: TRBD1
abundance: -
v_gene: TRBV18
CDR3nt: TGTGCCAGCTCACCGGACAGGGCCGGAAACACCATATATTTT
CDR3aa: CASSPDRAGNTIYF

j_gene: TRBJ2-7
d_gene: -
abundance: once
v_gene: TRBV15
CDR3nt: TGTGCCACCAGCAGAGATCCGACAGGAGTTAGGGACTTC
CDR3aa: CATSRDPTGVRDF

j_gene: TRBJ2-1
d_gene: -
abundance: -
v_gene: TRBV28
CDR3nt: TGTGCCAGCAGAGCCCGCTCCTACAATGAGCAGTTCTTC
CDR3aa: CASRARSYNEQFF

j_gene: TRBJ1-1
d_gene: -
abundance: -
v_gene: TRBV19
CDR3nt: TGTGCCAGTAGTACGACAAGAAACACTGAAGCTTTCTTT
CDR3aa: CASSTTRNTEAFF

j_gene: TRBJ2-1
d_gene: -
abundance: -
v_gene: TRBV20-1
CDR3nt: TGCAGTGCTAGTAAGACTAGCAATGAGCAGTTCTTC
CDR3aa: CSASKTSNEQFF

j_gene: TRBJ2-1
d_gene: -
abundance: once
v_gene: TRBV5-1
CDR3nt: TGCGCCAGCAGCCATGGCAGGGAAGGTAATGAGCAGTTCTTC
CDR3aa: CASSHGREGNEQFF

j_gene: TRBJ1-5
d_gene: -
abundance: -
v_gene: TRBV24-1
CDR3nt: TGTGCCACCAGTGACACCGGCCAGGGCAATCAGCCCCAGCATTTT
CDR3aa: CATSDTGQGNQPQHF

j_gene: TRBJ1-6
d_gene: -
abundance: -
v_gene: TRBV7-6
CDR3nt: TGTGCCAGCAGCTTAGTACCAGGTCAGGATTCACCCCTCCACTTT
CDR3aa: CASSLVPGQDSPLHF

j_gene: TRBJ2-3
d_gene: -
abundance: -
v_gene: TRBV15
CDR3nt: TGTGCCACCAGCAGCCCACTAGCACCCGCCACAGATACGCAGTATTTT
CDR3aa: CATSSPLAPATDTQYF

j_gene: TRBJ1-1
d_gene: TRBD1
abundance: -
v_gene: TRBV5-4
CDR3nt: TGTGCCAGCAGCTTTCCCGGGACAGGGCTACGGGCTGAAGCTTTCTTT
CDR3aa: CASSFPGTGLRAEAFF

j_gene: TRBJ2-1
d_gene: TRBD2
abundance: -
v_gene: TRBV9
CDR3nt: TGTGCCAGCAGCGTCCTACTAGCGGGAGGATTAGGGGAGCAGTTCTTC
CDR3aa: CASSVLLAGGLGEQFF

j_gene: TRBJ1-1
d_gene: -
abundance: -
v_gene: TRBV7-2
CDR3nt: TGTGCCAGCAGCCCCACCGGGGAATGGGGGGACACTGAAGCTTTCTTT
CDR3aa: CASSPTGEWGDTEAFF

j_gene: TRBJ1-2
d_gene: -
abundance: -
v_gene: TRBV5-4
CDR3nt: TGTGCCAGCAGCTCAAATCAGGGAAACTATGGCTACACCTTC
CDR3aa: CASSSNQGNYGYTF

j_gene: TRBJ2-1
d_gene: -
abundance: -
v_gene: TRBV27
CDR3nt: TGTGCCAGCAGTTTAGCAGGCGGGACCCTCTACAATGAGCAGTTCTTC
CDR3aa: CASSLAGGTLYNEQFF

j_gene: TRBJ1-4
d_gene: TRBD1
abundance: once
v_gene: TRBV28
CDR3nt: TGTGCCAGCAGTTTATTGGGACAGGGTTATGAAAAACTGTTTTTT
CDR3aa: CASSLLGQGYEKLFF

j_gene: TRBJ1-5
d_gene: -
abundance: -
v_gene: TRBV7-8
CDR3nt: TGTGCCAGCAGCTTAGCGTGGGGGCTCCCGAATCAGCCCCAGCATTTT
CDR3aa: CASSLAWGLPNQPQHF

j_gene: TRBJ1-4
d_gene: TRBD1
abundance: -
v_gene: TRBV6-1
CDR3nt: TGTGCCAGCAGTGACCGGGACAGGCGGGCTGAAAAACTGTTTTTT
CDR3aa: CASSDRDRRAEKLFF

j_gene: TRBJ2-2
d_gene: TRBD2
abundance: -
v_gene: TRBV5-6
CDR3nt: TGTGCCAGCAGTCGGACTAGCGGGATCCCCGGGGAGCTGTTTTTT
CDR3aa: CASSRTSGIPGELFF

j_gene: TRBJ1-5
d_gene: TRBD1
abundance: -
v_gene: TRBV5-1
CDR3nt: TGCGCCAGCAGCTCAGGACAGGGAAGTCAGCCCCAGCATTTT
CDR3aa: CASSSGQGSQPQHF

j_gene: TRBJ2-7
d_gene: TRBD1
abundance: -
v_gene: TRBV2
CDR3nt: TGTGCCAGCAGCGCCGGGACAGAGTCGAGCGAGCAGTACTTC
CDR3aa: CASSAGTESSEQYF

j_gene: TRBJ2-2
d_gene: TRBD2
abundance: -
v_gene: TRBV5-1
CDR3nt: TGCGCCAGCAGCTGGACAGGACTAGCGCGGACCGGGGAGCTGTTTTTT
CDR3aa: CASSWTGLARTGELFF

j_gene: TRBJ2-5
d_gene: TRBD2
abundance: -
v_gene: TRBV24-1
CDR3nt: TGTGCCACCAGTGATGCCACCGGGGGGCAAGAGACCCAGTACTTC
CDR3aa: CATSDATGGQETQYF

j_gene: TRBJ2-7
d_gene: -
abundance: -
v_gene: TRBV7-8
CDR3nt: TGTGCCAGCAGCTTAGCCGGCGGGGTCTACGAGCAGTACTTC
CDR3aa: CASSLAGGVYEQYF

j_gene: TRBJ1-2
d_gene: TRBD1
abundance: once
v_gene: TRBV24-1
CDR3nt: TGTGCCACCAGTGATCGGACAGGGGAATATGGCTACACCTTC
CDR3aa: CATSDRTGEYGYTF

j_gene: TRBJ2-3
d_gene: -
abundance: -
v_gene: TRBV27
CDR3nt: TGTGCCAGCAGCGTCACAGGGCGCGACACAGATACGCAGTATTTT
CDR3aa: CASSVTGRDTDTQYF

j_gene: TRBJ2-7
d_gene: TRBD2
abundance: -
v_gene: TRBV7-8
CDR3nt: TGTGCCAGCAGCTTATGGGGGGGCTCCTACGAGCAGTACTTC
CDR3aa: CASSLWGGSYEQYF

j_gene: TRBJ2-5
d_gene: -
abundance: -
v_gene: TRBV11-2
CDR3nt: TGTGCCAGCAGCTTATCCCGAGAGACCCAGTACTTC
CDR3aa: CASSLSRETQYF

j_gene: TRBJ2-2
d_gene: -
abundance: -
v_gene: TRBV30
CDR3nt: TGTGCCTCCTCCCCTACGAACACCGGGGAGCTGTTTTTT
CDR3aa: CASSPTNTGELFF

j_gene: TRBJ1-4
d_gene: -
abundance: -
v_gene: TRBV5-6
CDR3nt: TGTGCCAGCAGCTTGTTCGAGTTTAATGAAAAACTGTTTTTT
CDR3aa: CASSLFEFNEKLFF

j_gene: TRBJ2-1
d_gene: TRBD1
abundance: once
v_gene: TRBV24-1
CDR3nt: TGTGCCACCAGTGATTTGACAGGGGATTCCTACAATGAGCAGTTCTTC
CDR3aa: CATSDLTGDSYNEQFF